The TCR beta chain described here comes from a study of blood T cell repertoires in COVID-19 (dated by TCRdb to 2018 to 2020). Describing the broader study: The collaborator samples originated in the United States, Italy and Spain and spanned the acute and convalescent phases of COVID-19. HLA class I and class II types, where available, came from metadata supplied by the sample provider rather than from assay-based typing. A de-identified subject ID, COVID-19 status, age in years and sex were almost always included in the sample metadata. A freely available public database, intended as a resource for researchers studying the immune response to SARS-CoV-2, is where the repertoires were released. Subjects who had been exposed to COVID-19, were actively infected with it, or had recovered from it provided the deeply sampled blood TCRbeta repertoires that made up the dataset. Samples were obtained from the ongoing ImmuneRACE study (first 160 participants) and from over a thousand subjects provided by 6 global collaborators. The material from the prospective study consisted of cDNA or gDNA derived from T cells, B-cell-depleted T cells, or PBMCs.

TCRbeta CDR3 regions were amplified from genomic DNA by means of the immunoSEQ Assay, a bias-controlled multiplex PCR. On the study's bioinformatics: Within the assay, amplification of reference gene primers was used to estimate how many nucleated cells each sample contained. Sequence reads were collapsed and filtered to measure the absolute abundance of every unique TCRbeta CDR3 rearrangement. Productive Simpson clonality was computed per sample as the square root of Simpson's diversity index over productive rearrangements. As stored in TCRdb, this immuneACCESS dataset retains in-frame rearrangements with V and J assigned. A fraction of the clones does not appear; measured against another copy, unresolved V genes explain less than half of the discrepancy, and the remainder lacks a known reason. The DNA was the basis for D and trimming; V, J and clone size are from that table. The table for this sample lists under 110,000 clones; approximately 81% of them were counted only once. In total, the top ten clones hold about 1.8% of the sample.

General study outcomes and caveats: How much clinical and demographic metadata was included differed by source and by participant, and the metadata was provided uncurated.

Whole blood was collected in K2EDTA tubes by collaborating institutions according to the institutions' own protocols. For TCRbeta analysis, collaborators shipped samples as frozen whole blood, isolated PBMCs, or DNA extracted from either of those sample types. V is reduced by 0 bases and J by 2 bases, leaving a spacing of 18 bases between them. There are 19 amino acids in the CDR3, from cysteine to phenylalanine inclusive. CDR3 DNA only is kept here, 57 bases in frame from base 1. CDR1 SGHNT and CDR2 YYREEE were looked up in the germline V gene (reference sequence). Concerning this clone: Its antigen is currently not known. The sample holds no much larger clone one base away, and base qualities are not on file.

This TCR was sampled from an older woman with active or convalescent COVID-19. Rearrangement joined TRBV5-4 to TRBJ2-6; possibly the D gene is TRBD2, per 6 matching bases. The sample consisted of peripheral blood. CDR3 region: CASSLEWRTGVAGANVLTF. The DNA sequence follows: TGTGCCAGCAGCTTGGAATGGCGTACGGGGGTGGCTGGGGCCAACGTCCTGACTTTC. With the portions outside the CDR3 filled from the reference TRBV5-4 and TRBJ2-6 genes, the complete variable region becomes ETGVTQSPTHLIKTRGQQVTLRCSSQSGHNTVSWYQQALGQGPQFIFQYYREEENGRGNFPPRFSGLQFPNYSSELNVNALELDDSALYLCASSLEWRTGVAGANVLTFGAGSRLTVL.